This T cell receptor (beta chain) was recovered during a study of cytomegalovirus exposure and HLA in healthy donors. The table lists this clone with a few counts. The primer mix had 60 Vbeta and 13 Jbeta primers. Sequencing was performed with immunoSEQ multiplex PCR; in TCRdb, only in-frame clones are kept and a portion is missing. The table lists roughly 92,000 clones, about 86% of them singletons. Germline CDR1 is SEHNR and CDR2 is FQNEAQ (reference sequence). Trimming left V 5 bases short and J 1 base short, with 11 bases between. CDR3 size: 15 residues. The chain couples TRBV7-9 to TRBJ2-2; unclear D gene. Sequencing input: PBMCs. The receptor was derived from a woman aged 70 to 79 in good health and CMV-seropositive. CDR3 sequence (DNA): TGTGCCAGCAGCCCTACGGGTCTGAACACCGGGGAGCTGTTTTTT. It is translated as CASSPTGLNTGELFF.